The clone carrying this T cell receptor (beta chain) has more than one count but fewer than ten. As yet, its antigen is unknown. Time point of the sample: blood at routine non-recurrence follow-up after resection. No cells were sorted before sequencing. The whole RNA sequenced was extracted from tumor, nontumor lung or frozen PBMC. The record originates from a study of spatial heterogeneity in lung cancer. Study-level information: The approximately 72 donors had untreated early-stage non-small cell lung cancer. Findings and limits, study-wide: Whereas they appeared in blood less at follow-up, ubiquitous expanded tumor TCRs appeared there more at resection.

The presence of a unique molecular identifier marked each TCR cDNA molecule. Each CDR3 protein gets one entry after TCRdb re-called the 5' RACE reads with MiXCR. In the table there are about 120,000 distinct CDR3 sequences, over 9% of which are singletons. This CDR3 comprises 15 residues. Germline assignment: CDR1 SEHNR and CDR2 FQNEAQ (reference sequence). Trimming stripped 5 bases from V and 8 bases from J, with 16 bases between. The material sequenced was PBMCs, taken at follow-up. This sequence originates from a male donor with early-stage non-small cell lung cancer. The rearrangement links TRBV7-9 to TRBJ1-6; D gene ambiguous. The CDR3 reads CASSVDKLTDSPLHF. CDR3 coding DNA: TGTGCCAGCAGCGTAGACAAGTTGACCGATTCACCCCTCCACTTT. The full variable domain, with the rest looked up from reference TRBV7-9 and TRBJ1-6, is DTGVSQNPRHKITKRGQNVTFRCDPISEHNRLYWYRQTLGQGPEFLTYFQNEAQLEKSRLLSDRFSAERPKGSFSTLEIQRTEQGDSAMYLCASSVDKLTDSPLHFGNGTRLTVT.